This is a list of T cell receptor beta chains from one sample in a study of blood T cell repertoires in COVID-19. Sequencing used immunoSEQ multiplex PCR; TCRdb keeps in-frame clones, though not all of them. The table has approximately 250,000 clones, roughly 82% seen once. Sequences were obtained from peripheral blood. The receptors derive from a woman aged 40-49 years who had recovered from COVID-19. Each CDR3 is given with its conserved first and last residue. A D gene is named only where the DNA matches it firmly. Only part of the rows carry a size: once, few, many, or a class if the clone is expanded.

V gene	J gene	D gene	clone size	CDR3 protein
TRBV5-1	TRBJ1-1	.	.	CASRRGSERNTEAFF
TRBV12-3/TRBV12-4	TRBJ1-1	.	.	CASSLIGNTEAFF
TRBV12-3/TRBV12-4	TRBJ2-7	TRBD1	.	CASSGTGGNEQYF
TRBV6-5	TRBJ1-1	.	.	CASNSVEAFF
TRBV30	TRBJ2-2	.	.	CAWSFLTGELFF
TRBV2	TRBJ2-3	.	.	CASSDDLTSTDTQYF
TRBV11-2	TRBJ2-5	TRBD2	.	CASSSPSRGGETQYF
TRBV5-1	TRBJ2-5	TRBD1	.	CASSLGQGVRVMETQYF
TRBV2	TRBJ1-2	.	.	CASSRMVDTFYGYTF
TRBV7-2	TRBJ1-4	.	.	CASSPQTGFNEKLFF
TRBV2	TRBJ1-4	TRBD1	.	CASSEQGQDWEKLFF
TRBV7-2	TRBJ2-7	TRBD2	.	CASSLGVGLAGTYEQYF
TRBV7-2	TRBJ1-2	.	.	CASSLKGANGYTF
TRBV1	TRBJ2-5	.	.	CTSSQDWTSGGNVETQYF
TRBV2	TRBJ2-7	.	few	CASSELKRGEQYF
TRBV7-2	TRBJ1-2	TRBD1	.	CASSLARGQGSSGYTF
TRBV6-2/TRBV6-3	TRBJ1-2	TRBD1	.	CASSYLRRDSLLVNYGYTF
TRBV6-6	TRBJ2-1	TRBD1	.	CASSYTEGGGNEQFF
TRBV5-1	TRBJ1-3	TRBD1	.	CASSLGQGASGNTIYF
TRBV6-5	TRBJ2-7	TRBD1	.	CASGLQGYEQYF
TRBV28	TRBJ1-2	TRBD1	.	CASSPIDRATGGYTF
TRBV28	TRBJ1-1	.	.	CASSAWVGQSVNTEAFF
TRBV6-5	TRBJ1-1	.	.	CASRHPGLNTEAFF
TRBV7-6	TRBJ2-3	TRBD2	.	CASSLVPTSGGESTDTQYF
TRBV5-1	TRBJ2-1	TRBD1	.	CASSLTGVSGNEQFF
TRBV3-1/TRBV3-2	TRBJ2-7	.	.	CASSQRGGIYEQYF
TRBV3-1/TRBV3-2	TRBJ2-1	TRBD2	.	CASSQIAGGLYNEQFF
TRBV9	TRBJ1-4	TRBD1	.	CASSAGTGLEKLFF
TRBV10-2	TRBJ1-3	.	.	CASRQASNSGNTIYF
TRBV6-5	TRBJ2-2	TRBD1	.	CASSQGQVNTGELFF
TRBV7-9	TRBJ2-1	TRBD1	.	CASSKDRDRGNEQFF
TRBV7-9	TRBJ2-1	TRBD2	few	CASSDIAGGRYNEQFF
TRBV30	TRBJ1-4	TRBD1	.	CAWGQGEIEKLFF
TRBV6-2/TRBV6-3	TRBJ2-1	TRBD2	once	CASSLGLRTRNSYSYNEQFF
TRBV6-5	TRBJ2-1	.	.	CASRRVVTNEQFF
TRBV12-3/TRBV12-4	TRBJ1-5	.	many	CASKEVGNQPQHF
TRBV5-1	TRBJ1-2	.	.	CASSRNRDRNIF
TRBV21-1	TRBJ1-3	.	.	CASSRKTSSGNTIYF
TRBV5-1	TRBJ2-7	TRBD1	.	CASRDRGYEQYF
TRBV2	TRBJ2-3	.	.	CASSEALYGNTDTQYF
TRBV18	TRBJ1-1	.	.	CASSPSLSGGWTEAFF
TRBV28	TRBJ2-7	TRBD2	.	CASSPLTSTYEQYF
TRBV7-2	TRBJ1-1	.	.	CASSPRTVNTEAFF
TRBV9	TRBJ2-1	TRBD2	.	CASSFRGGYSSYNEQFF
TRBV19	TRBJ1-2	.	.	CASSPGNQPYGYTF
TRBV6-5	TRBJ1-2	.	.	CASTEDKIGGYTF